The clone carrying this T cell receptor beta chain came up many times. Its antigen is undetermined. Specified time point: newly diagnosed GD, antithyroid drugs for less than 3 months. From RNA extracted from PBMCs, the TCR library was made. It was by American Thyroid Association guidelines that Graves' disease was diagnosed. Collection of peripheral blood (nine milliliters) was done using EDTA tubes. Through Arm-PCR of CDR3 regions and iRepertoire HTBI primers, TCR beta libraries were built. TCRdb re-called the multiplex PCR reads with MiXCR, one entry per CDR3 protein. Found here are under 250,000 distinct CDR3 sequences, just over 20% of them singletons; the top ten hold approximately 15%. This CDR3 comprises 14 residues. CDR1 and CDR2 (germline): MDHEN, SYDVKM. With 2 bases removed from V and 0 bases from J, the gap between germline ends came to 6 bases. The data belong to a study of regulatory T cells in long-lasting Graves disease. The study, taken as a whole, reports: Relative to new patients (roughly 1,000), persistent patients exhibited greater sharing of public clonotypes (approximately 3,000). Persistent disease preferred TRBV28, TRBJ1-2 and TRBJ2-5.

The sample here was peripheral blood mononuclear cells (PBMCs), taken at new diagnosis, from a patient treated with antithyroid drugs. The chain uses TRBV28 and TRBJ2-3, with D hard to call. This clonotype originated in a female donor with Graves disease. CDR3 DNA: TGTGCCAGCAGTTTAGTGGGGAGCACAGATACGCAGTATTTT. The encoded protein is CASSLVGSTDTQYF.